This T cell receptor (beta chain) was profiled in a study of cytomegalovirus exposure and HLA in healthy donors. Study-level points and caveats: It was 164 TCR beta chains that were listed as cytomegalovirus-associated. A later analysis showed that HLA-associated TCR beta chains had undergone more clonal expansion than equally common others.

Deletions cut 0 bases from V and 6 bases from J, with 12 bases between. In germline, CDR1 is LNHNV, CDR2 YYDKDF (reference sequence). This CDR3 has 14 amino acids. The PCR employed 60 Vbeta primers together with 13 Jbeta primers. As processed by the authors: As a later analysis found, there were 80 million or so unique TCR beta chains, of which roughly 11 million were shared. The repertoire was sequenced with immunoSEQ multiplex PCR; TCRdb's copy has only in-frame clones and lacks some. D and trimming were read from the DNA, whereas the V and J calls and clone size are those reported in that table. The repertoire holds 200,000 to 250,000 clones, more than 75% seen once, with 5% to 6% in the top ten. Note on this clone: The antigen is unknown.

The chain carries TRBV15 and TRBJ2-7, with TRBD2 as a possible D gene (5 bases). The receptor's source is a woman between 40 and 50 years old in good health and CMV-seropositive. The sample consisted of PBMCs. CDR3 protein: CATSREGSVSEQYF. The CDR3 DNA is TGTGCCACCAGCAGAGAAGGTAGCGTAAGCGAGCAGTACTTC. Complete variable domain (other parts from reference TRBV15 and TRBJ2-7): DAMVIQNPRYQVTQFGKPVTLSCSQTLNHNVMYWYQQKSSQAPKLLFHYYDKDFNNEADTPDNFQSRRPNTSFCFLDIRSPGLGDTAMYLCATSREGSVSEQYFGPGTRLTVT.